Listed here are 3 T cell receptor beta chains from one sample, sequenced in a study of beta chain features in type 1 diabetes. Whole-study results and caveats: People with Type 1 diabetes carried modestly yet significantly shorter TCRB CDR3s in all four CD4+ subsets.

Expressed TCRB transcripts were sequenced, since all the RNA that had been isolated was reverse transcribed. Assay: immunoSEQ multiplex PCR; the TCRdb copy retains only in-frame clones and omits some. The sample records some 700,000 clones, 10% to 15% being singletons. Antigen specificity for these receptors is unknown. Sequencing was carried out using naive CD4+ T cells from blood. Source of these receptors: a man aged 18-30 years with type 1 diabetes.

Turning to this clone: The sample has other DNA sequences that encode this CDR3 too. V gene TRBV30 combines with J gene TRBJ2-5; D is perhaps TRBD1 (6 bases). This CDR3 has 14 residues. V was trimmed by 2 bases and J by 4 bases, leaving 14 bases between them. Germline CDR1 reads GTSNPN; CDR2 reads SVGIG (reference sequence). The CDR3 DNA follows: TGTGCCTGGAGTCCCCTTGGGGGCGGAGAGACCCAGTACTTC. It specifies CAWSPLGGGETQYF.

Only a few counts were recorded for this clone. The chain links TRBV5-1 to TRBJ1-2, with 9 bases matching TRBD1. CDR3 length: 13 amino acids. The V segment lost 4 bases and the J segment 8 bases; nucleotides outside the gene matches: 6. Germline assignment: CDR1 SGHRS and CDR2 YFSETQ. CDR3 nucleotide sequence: TGCGCCAGCAGCACGGGGACAGGGTCGGGCTACACCTTC. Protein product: CASSTGTGSGYTF.

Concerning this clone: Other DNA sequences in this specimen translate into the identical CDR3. DNA of the CDR3: TGTGCCTGGGGTACAGGGGTGAACACTGAAGCTTTCTTT. Translated: CAWGTGVNTEAFF. The chain has TRBV30 and TRBJ1-1; TRBD1 aligns across 7 bases. With 5 bases clipped from V and 0 bases from J, the junction kept 3 bases outside the gene matches. This CDR3 has 13 residues. Germline-derived CDR1 and CDR2 are GTSNPN and SVGIG (reference sequence).